This T cell receptor (beta chain) was obtained from a study of CD4 T cells in lung cancer (dated by TCRdb to between 2017 and 2020). For context, the study as a whole: To find responses to candidate mutation-encoded neoepitopes, the study screened blood T cells from NSCLC patients and isolated neoantigen-specific CD4+ T-cell clones and TCRs. Before blood donation, patients had received treatments including platinum chemotherapy, and some received nivolumab or pembrolizumab. The frequency of neoantigen-specific clonotypes in tumor resections, non-adjacent lung and cultured T-cell products was tracked by TCRB deep sequencing. Tumor and non-adjacent lung tissue were obtained from a handful of patients undergoing curative-intent resections for stage I-III non-small cell lung cancer. The patients who underwent resection had lung adenocarcinoma or squamous cell carcinoma, were aged 60 to 69 when blood was donated, and were mostly former smokers.

As for this clone: The target of this receptor is not known. No clone much larger than this one lies a single base away; base qualities are absent.

Library construction relied on the immunoSEQ multiplex PCR assay. Qiagen DNeasy or QIAamp micro DNA kits were used to isolate DNA, and the Adaptive Biotechnology human TCRB sequencing kit was used to sequence TCRB. An Illumina MiSeq was used to sequence the TCRB libraries. As for how the authors treated the data: TCRB sequence data were analyzed using the kit provider's software, and tumor enrichment of clonotype templates was assessed with Fisher's exact test. Here the immuneACCESS table is served through TCRdb, limited to in-frame sequences with V and J called. Missing clones are a known gap in these copies; in checked studies unresolved V genes cover under half, and the rest lacks a known reason. V and J calls plus clone size are reproduced from that table; the DNA served to infer D and trimming. The table for this sample lists around 4,800 clones; 74% of them were counted only once. 15% to 20% of the sample is held by the ten biggest clonotypes.

The CDR1 and CDR2 encoded by the germline V gene are SGHRS and YFSETQ. The CDR3, from cysteine to phenylalanine, totals 14 residues. The kept DNA is CDR3 alone, 42 bases in frame from the first base. V loses 4 bases, J loses 2 bases, and the germline ends lie 12 bases apart. Findings and caveats that apply to the study as a whole: Some blood-derived responses might be explained by in vitro priming of naive T cells or cross-reactivity rather than by memory responses to the cancer.

The receptor was derived from a man aged 60-69 years with non-small cell lung cancer. The chain was built from TRBV5-1 and TRBJ1-1; TRBD1 might be the D gene, on 5 matching bases. Specimen: lung tumor tissue. This receptor carries the CDR3 CASSPRTSNTEAFF. DNA sequence: TGCGCCAGCAGCCCGAGGACAAGTAACACTGAAGCTTTCTTT.